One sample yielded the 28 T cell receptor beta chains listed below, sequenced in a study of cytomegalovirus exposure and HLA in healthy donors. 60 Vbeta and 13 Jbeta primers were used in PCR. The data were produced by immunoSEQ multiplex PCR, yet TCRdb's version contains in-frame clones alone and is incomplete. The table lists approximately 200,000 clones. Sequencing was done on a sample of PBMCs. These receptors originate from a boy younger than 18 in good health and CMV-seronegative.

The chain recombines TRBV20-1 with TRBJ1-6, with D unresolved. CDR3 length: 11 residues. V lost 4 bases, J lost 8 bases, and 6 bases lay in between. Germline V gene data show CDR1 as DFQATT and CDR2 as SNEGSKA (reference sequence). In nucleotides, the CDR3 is TGCAGTGCTAAGCGGGATTCACCCCTCCACTTT. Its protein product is CSAKRDSPLHF.

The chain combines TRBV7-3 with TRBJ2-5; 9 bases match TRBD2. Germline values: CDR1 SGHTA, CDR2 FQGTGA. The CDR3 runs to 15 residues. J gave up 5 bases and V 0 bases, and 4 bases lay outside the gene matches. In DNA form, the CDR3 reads TGTGCCAGCAGCTTAACGGGCGGGGGGGTCGAGACCCAGTACTTC. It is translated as CASSLTGGGVETQYF.

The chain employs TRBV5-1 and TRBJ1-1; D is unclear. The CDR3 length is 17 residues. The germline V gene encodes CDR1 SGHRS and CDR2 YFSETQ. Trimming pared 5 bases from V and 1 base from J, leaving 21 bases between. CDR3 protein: CASRKTVISSGNTEAFF. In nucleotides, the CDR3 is TGCGCCAGCAGAAAGACGGTCATTTCATCGGGGAACACTGAAGCTTTCTTT.

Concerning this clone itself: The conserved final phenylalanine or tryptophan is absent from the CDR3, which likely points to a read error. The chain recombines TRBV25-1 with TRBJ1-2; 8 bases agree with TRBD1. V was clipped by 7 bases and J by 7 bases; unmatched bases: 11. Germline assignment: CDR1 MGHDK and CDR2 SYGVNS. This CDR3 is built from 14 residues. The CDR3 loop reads CASKGAGGKGGYTL. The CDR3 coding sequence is TGTGCCAGCAAGGGGGCAGGGGGCAAGGGTGGCTACACCCTC.

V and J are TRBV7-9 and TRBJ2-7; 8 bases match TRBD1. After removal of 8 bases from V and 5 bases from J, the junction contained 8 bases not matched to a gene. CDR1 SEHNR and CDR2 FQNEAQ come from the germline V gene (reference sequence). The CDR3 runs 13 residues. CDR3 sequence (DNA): TGTGCCAGCTCCCGGGACAGGCGGCACGAGCAGTACTTC. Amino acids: CASSRDRRHEQYF.

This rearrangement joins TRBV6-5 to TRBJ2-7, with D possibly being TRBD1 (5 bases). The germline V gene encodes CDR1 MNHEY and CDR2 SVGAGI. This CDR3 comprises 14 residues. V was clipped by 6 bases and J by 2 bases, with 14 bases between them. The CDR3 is CASSRPRGPYEQYF. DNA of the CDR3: TGTGCCAGCAGCCGTCCAAGGGGCCCCTACGAGCAGTACTTC.

CDR3 protein: CASSMTPMNTEAFF. As DNA, the CDR3 is TGTGCCAGCAGTATGACACCGATGAACACTGAAGCTTTCTTT. The rearrangement joins TRBV27 to TRBJ1-1; D is ambiguous. The V gene's germline CDR1 is MNHEY and CDR2 SMNVEV (reference sequence). Deletions cut 5 bases from V and 0 bases from J, with 10 bases between. The CDR3 runs 14 residues.

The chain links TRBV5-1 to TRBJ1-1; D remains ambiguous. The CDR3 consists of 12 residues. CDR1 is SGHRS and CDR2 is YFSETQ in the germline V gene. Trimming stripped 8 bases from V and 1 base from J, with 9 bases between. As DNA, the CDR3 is TGCGCCAGTAACGAGGGGAACACTGAAGCTTTCTTT. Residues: CASNEGNTEAFF.

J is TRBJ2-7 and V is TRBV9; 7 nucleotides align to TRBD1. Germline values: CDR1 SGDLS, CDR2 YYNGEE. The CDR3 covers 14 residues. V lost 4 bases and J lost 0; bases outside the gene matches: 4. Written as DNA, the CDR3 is TGTGCCAGCAGCCGGGACAGCTTCTCCTACGAGCAGTACTTC. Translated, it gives CASSRDSFSYEQYF.

The CDR3 loop is CASSVEGGSANEQFF. CDR3 coding DNA: TGTGCCAGCAGCGTAGAGGGGGGGTCCGCCAATGAGCAGTTCTTC. The chain is built from TRBV9 and TRBJ2-1; maybe TRBD2 (7 bases). V lost 0 bases and J lost 6, with 13 bases in between. The CDR3 sequence is 15 residues long. Germline V CDR1 and CDR2: SGDLS, YYNGEE. The full variable domain, rest sourced from reference TRBV9 and TRBJ2-1, is DSGVTQTPKHLITATGQRVTLRCSPRSGDLSVYWYQQSLDQGLQFLIQYYNGEERAKGNILERFSAQQFPDLHSELNLSSLELGDSALYFCASSVEGGSANEQFFGPGTRLTVL.

CDR3 in amino acids: CASSSIWTAYGYTF. Written as DNA, the CDR3 is TGTGCCAGCAGCTCAATTTGGACAGCCTATGGCTACACCTTC. This chain joins TRBV7-8 and TRBJ1-2; D might be TRBD1 (6 bases). CDR3 size: 14 residues. From germline, CDR1 is SGHVS and CDR2 FQNEAQ. The V end lost 4 bases, the J end lost 4 bases, and 13 bases lay between the germline ends.

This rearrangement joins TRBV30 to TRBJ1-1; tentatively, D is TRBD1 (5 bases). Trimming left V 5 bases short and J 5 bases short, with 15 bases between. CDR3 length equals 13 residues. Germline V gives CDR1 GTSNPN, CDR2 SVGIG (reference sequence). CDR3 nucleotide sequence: TGTGCCTGGGACATAGGGGCAAGTACTGAAGCTTTCTTT. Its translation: CAWDIGASTEAFF.

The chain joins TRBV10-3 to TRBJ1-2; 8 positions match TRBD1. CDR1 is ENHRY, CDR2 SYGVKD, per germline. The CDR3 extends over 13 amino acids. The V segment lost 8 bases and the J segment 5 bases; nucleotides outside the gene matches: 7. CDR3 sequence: CAIGGTGFYGYTF. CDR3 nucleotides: TGTGCCATCGGAGGGACAGGCTTTTATGGCTACACCTTC.

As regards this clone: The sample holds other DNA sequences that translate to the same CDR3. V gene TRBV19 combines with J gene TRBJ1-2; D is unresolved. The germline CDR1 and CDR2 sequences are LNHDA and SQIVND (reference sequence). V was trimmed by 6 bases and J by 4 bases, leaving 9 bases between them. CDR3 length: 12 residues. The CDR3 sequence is CASRAGSYGYTF. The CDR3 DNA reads TGTGCCAGTAGGGCCGGGAGCTATGGCTACACCTTC.

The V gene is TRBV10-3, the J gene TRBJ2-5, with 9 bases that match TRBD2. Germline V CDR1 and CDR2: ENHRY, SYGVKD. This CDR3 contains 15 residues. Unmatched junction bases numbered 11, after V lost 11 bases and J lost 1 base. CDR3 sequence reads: CASSRLAGSQETQYF. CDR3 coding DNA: TGTGCCTCATCTCGTCTAGCGGGAAGCCAAGAGACCCAGTACTTC.

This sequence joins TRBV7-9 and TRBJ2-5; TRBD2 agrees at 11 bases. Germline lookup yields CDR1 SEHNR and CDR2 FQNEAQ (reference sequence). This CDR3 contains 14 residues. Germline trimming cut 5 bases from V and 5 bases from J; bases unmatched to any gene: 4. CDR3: CASSILAGVETQYF. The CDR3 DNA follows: TGTGCCAGCAGCATACTAGCGGGGGTTGAGACCCAGTACTTC.

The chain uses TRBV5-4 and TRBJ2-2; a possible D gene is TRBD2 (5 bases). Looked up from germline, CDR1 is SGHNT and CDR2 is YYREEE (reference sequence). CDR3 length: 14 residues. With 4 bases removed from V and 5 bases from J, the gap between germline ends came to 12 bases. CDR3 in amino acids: CASSLRGETGELFF. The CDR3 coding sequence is TGTGCCAGCAGCCTACGGGGTGAGACCGGGGAGCTGTTTTTT.

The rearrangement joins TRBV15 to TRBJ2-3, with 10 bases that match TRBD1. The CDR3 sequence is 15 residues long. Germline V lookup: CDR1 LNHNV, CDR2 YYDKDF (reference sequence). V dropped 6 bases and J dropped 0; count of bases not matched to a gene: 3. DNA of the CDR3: TGTGCCACCAGTAGGACAGGGGGAAGCACAGATACGCAGTATTTT. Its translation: CATSRTGGSTDTQYF.

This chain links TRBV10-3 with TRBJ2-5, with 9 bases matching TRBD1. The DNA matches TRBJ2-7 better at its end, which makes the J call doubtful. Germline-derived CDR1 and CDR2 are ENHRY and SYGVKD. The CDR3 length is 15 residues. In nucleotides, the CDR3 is TGTGCCATCAGTGAAAGGGGGGACAGGGACTACGAGCAGTACTTC. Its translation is CAISERGDRDYEQYF.

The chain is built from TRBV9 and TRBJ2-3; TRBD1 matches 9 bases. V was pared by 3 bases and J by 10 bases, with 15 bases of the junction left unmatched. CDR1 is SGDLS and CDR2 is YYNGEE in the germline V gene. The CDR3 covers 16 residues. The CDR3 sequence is CASSAGTGLSLSAQYF. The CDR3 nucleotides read TGTGCCAGCAGCGCAGGGACAGGGTTGAGTCTGTCCGCGCAGTATTTT.

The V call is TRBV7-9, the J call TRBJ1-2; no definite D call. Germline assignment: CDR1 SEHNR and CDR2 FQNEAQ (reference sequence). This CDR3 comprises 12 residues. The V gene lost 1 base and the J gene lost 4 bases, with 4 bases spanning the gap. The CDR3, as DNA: TGTGCCAGCAGCTTAGTCGGCTATGGCTACACCTTC. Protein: CASSLVGYGYTF.

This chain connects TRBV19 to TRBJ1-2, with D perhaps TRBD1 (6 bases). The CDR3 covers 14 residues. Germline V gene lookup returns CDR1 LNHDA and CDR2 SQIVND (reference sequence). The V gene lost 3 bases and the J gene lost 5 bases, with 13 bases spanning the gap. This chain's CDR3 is CASSISGTRYGYTF. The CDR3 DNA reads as TGTGCCAGTAGTATTAGTGGGACAAGATATGGCTACACCTTC.

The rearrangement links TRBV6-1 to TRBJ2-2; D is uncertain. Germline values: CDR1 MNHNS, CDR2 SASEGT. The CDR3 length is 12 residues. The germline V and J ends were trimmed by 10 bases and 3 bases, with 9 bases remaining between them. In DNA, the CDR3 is TGTGCCATCCCCATGTACACCGGGGAGCTGTTTTTT. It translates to CAIPMYTGELFF.

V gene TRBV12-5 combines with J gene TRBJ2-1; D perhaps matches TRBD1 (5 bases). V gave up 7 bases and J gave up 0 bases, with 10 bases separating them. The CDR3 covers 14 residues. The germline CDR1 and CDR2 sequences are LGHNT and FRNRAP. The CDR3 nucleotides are TGTGCTAGTGCCCCGACAGACTCCTACAATGAGCAGTTCTTC. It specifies CASAPTDSYNEQFF.

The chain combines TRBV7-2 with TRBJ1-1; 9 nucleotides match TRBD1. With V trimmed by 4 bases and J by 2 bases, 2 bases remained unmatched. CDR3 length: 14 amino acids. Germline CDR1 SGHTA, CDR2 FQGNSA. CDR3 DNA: TGTGCCAGCAGCTCGGGACAGGGAAACACTGAAGCTTTCTTT. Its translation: CASSSGQGNTEAFF.

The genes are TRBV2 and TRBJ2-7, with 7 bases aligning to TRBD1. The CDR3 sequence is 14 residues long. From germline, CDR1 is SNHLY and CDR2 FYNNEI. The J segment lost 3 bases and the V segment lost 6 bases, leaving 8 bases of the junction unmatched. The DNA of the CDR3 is TGTGCCAGCAGCGACCGGGACAGAGACTACGAGCAGTACTTC. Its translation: CASSDRDRDYEQYF.

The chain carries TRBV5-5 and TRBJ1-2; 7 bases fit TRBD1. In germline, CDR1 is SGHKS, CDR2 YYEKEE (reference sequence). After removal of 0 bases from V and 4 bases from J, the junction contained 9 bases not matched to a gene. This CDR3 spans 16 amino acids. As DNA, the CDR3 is TGTGCCAGCAGCTTGGGAAGAGGGACAGCAGGCTATGGCTACACCTTC. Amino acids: CASSLGRGTAGYGYTF.

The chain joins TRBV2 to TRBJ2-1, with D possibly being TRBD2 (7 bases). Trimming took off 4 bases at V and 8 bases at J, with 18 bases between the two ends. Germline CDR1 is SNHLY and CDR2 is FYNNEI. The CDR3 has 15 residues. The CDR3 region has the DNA TGTGCCAGCAGTGTCTCCGTTCGCGGGGGCGATGAGCAGTTCTTC. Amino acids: CASSVSVRGGDEQFF.